This is a list of T cell receptor beta chains from one sample in a study of cytomegalovirus exposure and HLA in healthy donors. Assay used: immunoSEQ multiplex PCR; TCRdb lists only in-frame clones, some missing. This sample's table has about 130,000 clones. The sample was PBMCs. The receptors come from a woman aged 35 to 49 in good health and CMV-seropositive. Both conserved end residues are part of each CDR3. A D gene is named only where the DNA matches it firmly. Only part of the rows carry a size: once, few, many, or a class if the clone is expanded.

CDR3: CASSYDRGSGANVLTF; DNA: TGTGCCAGCAGTTACGACAGGGGGTCTGGGGCCAACGTCCTGACTTTC; size: NA; V: TRBV6-6; D: TRBD1; J: TRBJ2-6
CDR3: CASSLSGLGEAFF; DNA: TGTGCCAGCAGTTTATCGGGACTGGGAGAAGCTTTCTTT; size: NA; V: TRBV27; D: NA; J: TRBJ1-1
CDR3: CAWNAGFYEQYF; DNA: TGTGCCTGGAATGCAGGGTTCTACGAGCAGTACTTC; size: NA; V: TRBV30; D: NA; J: TRBJ2-7
CDR3: CASSLGGGGHTEAFF; DNA: TGTGCCAGCAGCTTAGGAGGCGGGGGGCACACTGAAGCTTTCTTT; size: NA; V: TRBV11-3; D: NA; J: TRBJ1-1
CDR3: CASSLAPRLDTPSRTDTQYF; DNA: TGTGCCAGCAGCTTAGCCCCGAGGCTCGATACTCCTAGCCGCACAGATACGCAGTATTTT; size: NA; V: TRBV7-6; D: NA; J: TRBJ2-3
CDR3: CATTQVYGYTF; DNA: TGTGCCACCACCCAGGTTTATGGCTACACCTTC; size: NA; V: TRBV28; D: NA; J: TRBJ1-2
CDR3: CASSPAEANEQFF; DNA: TGTGCCAGCAGCCCAGCGGAAGCGAATGAGCAGTTCTTC; size: NA; V: TRBV5-4; D: NA; J: TRBJ2-1
CDR3: CASSFTRGETQYF; DNA: TGTGCCAGCAGCTTCACCAGAGGAGAGACCCAGTACTTC; size: NA; V: TRBV11-3; D: NA; J: TRBJ2-5
CDR3: CASTLGAASTDTQYF; DNA: TGTGCCAGCACCCTGGGGGCTGCTAGCACAGATACGCAGTATTTT; size: NA; V: TRBV7-9; D: NA; J: TRBJ2-3
CDR3: CASSSYKSNQPQHF; DNA: TGTGCCAGCAGTTCCTATAAGTCCAATCAGCCCCAGCATTTT; size: NA; V: TRBV6-5; D: NA; J: TRBJ1-5
CDR3: CASSSDRGSREKLFF; DNA: TGTGCCAGCAGTTCCGACAGGGGATCACGGGAAAAACTGTTTTTT; size: NA; V: TRBV28; D: TRBD1; J: TRBJ1-4
CDR3: CASSPQSGRALNTGELFF; DNA: TGTGCCAGCAGCCCTCAAAGCGGGAGGGCCCTGAACACCGGGGAGCTGTTTTTT; size: NA; V: TRBV7-2; D: TRBD2; J: TRBJ2-2
CDR3: CASSEPTSGDLTGELFF; DNA: TGTGCCAGCAGCGAGCCGACTAGCGGGGATCTCACCGGGGAGCTGTTTTTT; size: NA; V: TRBV5-6; D: TRBD2; J: TRBJ2-2
CDR3: CASMGLHTGELFF; DNA: TGTGCCAGCATGGGACTACACACCGGGGAGCTGTTTTTT; size: NA; V: TRBV9; D: TRBD2; J: TRBJ2-2
CDR3: CASRQAGLGQNEQFF; DNA: TGTGCCAGCAGACAGGCTGGCTTAGGCCAAAATGAGCAGTTCTTC; size: NA; V: TRBV5-4; D: NA; J: TRBJ2-1
CDR3: CASSPNRFRDNNEQFF; DNA: TGTGCCAGCAGCCCTAATCGTTTCCGGGACAACAATGAGCAGTTCTTC; size: NA; V: TRBV11-2; D: NA; J: TRBJ2-1
CDR3: CASSLEASGADEQFF; DNA: TGCGCCAGCAGCTTGGAGGCTAGCGGGGCCGATGAGCAGTTCTTC; size: NA; V: TRBV5-1; D: TRBD2; J: TRBJ2-1
CDR3: CASTGPLLANEQFF; DNA: TGTGCCAGTACGGGACCGCTACTAGCTAATGAGCAGTTCTTC; size: NA; V: TRBV19; D: NA; J: TRBJ2-1
CDR3: CASAKKEEETQYF; DNA: TGTGCCAGCGCAAAAAAAGAGGAGGAGACCCAGTACTTC; size: NA; V: TRBV27; D: NA; J: TRBJ2-5
CDR3: CASSSDSAEKLFF; DNA: TGTGCCAGCAGCTCGGACAGTGCTGAAAAACTGTTTTTT; size: NA; V: TRBV7-9; D: NA; J: TRBJ1-4
CDR3: CASSFPGGELFF; DNA: TGTGCCAGCAGCTTCCCCGGCGGGGAGCTGTTTTTT; size: NA; V: TRBV5-4; D: NA; J: TRBJ2-2
CDR3: CASSLTVMNTEAFF; DNA: TGCGCCAGCAGCTTGACAGTTATGAACACTGAAGCTTTCTTT; size: NA; V: TRBV5-1; D: NA; J: TRBJ1-1
CDR3: CSVQGTDNQPQHF; DNA: TGCAGCGTCCAAGGGACAGATAATCAGCCCCAGCATTTT; size: NA; V: TRBV29-1; D: TRBD1; J: TRBJ1-5
CDR3: CASSLDGGLSSYEQYF; DNA: TGTGCCAGCAGCTTAGATGGGGGGTTGAGCTCCTACGAGCAGTACTTC; size: NA; V: TRBV7-2; D: NA; J: TRBJ2-7
CDR3: CASRRSGLAGLKETQYF; DNA: TGTGCCAGCAGGCGATCGGGACTAGCGGGATTGAAGGAGACCCAGTACTTC; size: NA; V: TRBV27; D: TRBD2; J: TRBJ2-5
CDR3: CASSRQVESGELFF; DNA: TGTGCCAGCAGCCGACAGGTAGAATCCGGGGAGCTGTTTTTT; size: medium-sized; V: TRBV6-4; D: NA; J: TRBJ2-2
CDR3: CASCISGALGYGYTF; DNA: TGTGCCAGCTGCATTAGCGGGGCCTTGGGCTATGGCTACACCTTC; size: NA; V: TRBV28; D: NA; J: TRBJ1-2
CDR3: CAISETSGQETQYF; DNA: TGTGCCATCAGTGAGACTAGCGGCCAAGAGACCCAGTACTTC; size: NA; V: TRBV10-3; D: TRBD2; J: TRBJ2-5
CDR3: CASSSSRQGAREKLFF; DNA: TGTGCCAGCAGCTCTTCCCGACAGGGGGCTCGGGAAAAACTGTTTTTT; size: NA; V: TRBV7-9; D: TRBD1; J: TRBJ1-4
CDR3: CAWSVVLAGEREQYF; DNA: TGTGCCTGGAGTGTAGTCCTGGCAGGGGAACGCGAGCAGTACTTC; size: NA; V: TRBV30; D: NA; J: TRBJ2-7
CDR3: CASSIDLSASGFYNEQFF; DNA: TGTGCCAGTAGTATAGATCTATCAGCTAGCGGGTTCTACAATGAGCAGTTCTTC; size: NA; V: TRBV19; D: TRBD2; J: TRBJ2-1
CDR3: CASSPRRPRNSLGSYEQYF; DNA: TGTGCCAGCAGCCCTCGCCGACCGCGAAATAGCCTAGGCTCCTACGAGCAGTACTTC; size: NA; V: TRBV7-2; D: NA; J: TRBJ2-7
CDR3: CAWSDRPPNTGELFF; DNA: TGTGCCTGGAGCGACAGGCCGCCGAACACCGGGGAGCTGTTTTTT; size: NA; V: TRBV30; D: NA; J: TRBJ2-2
CDR3: CASFPRPREFTDTQYF; DNA: TGTGCCAGCTTTCCTCGTCCTCGGGAGTTCACAGATACGCAGTATTTT; size: NA; V: TRBV5-4; D: NA; J: TRBJ2-3
CDR3: CASSSTTVGTEAFF; DNA: TGTGCCAGTAGTAGCACAACAGTGGGCACTGAAGCTTTCTTT; size: NA; V: TRBV19; D: NA; J: TRBJ1-1
CDR3: CASSVEAQVTGELFF; DNA: TGTGCCAGCAGCGTAGAAGCGCAAGTCACCGGGGAGCTGTTTTTT; size: NA; V: TRBV9; D: NA; J: TRBJ2-2
CDR3: CASGLVVYEQYF; DNA: TGTGCCAGCGGCCTAGTAGTCTACGAGCAGTACTTC; size: NA; V: TRBV2; D: NA; J: TRBJ2-7
CDR3: CASSTRQVNTEAFF; DNA: TGTGCCAGCAGCACCAGACAGGTGAACACTGAAGCTTTCTTT; size: NA; V: TRBV7-9; D: NA; J: TRBJ1-1
CDR3: CASAQAGVRDTQYF; DNA: TGTGCCAGCGCTCAGGCGGGAGTAAGAGATACGCAGTATTTT; size: NA; V: TRBV25-1; D: TRBD2; J: TRBJ2-3
CDR3: CAWGQGNEKLFF; DNA: TGTGCCTGGGGCCAGGGGAATGAAAAACTGTTTTTT; size: NA; V: TRBV30; D: NA; J: TRBJ1-4
CDR3: CASSTSRDRATGYTF; DNA: TGTGCCAGCTCAACATCCCGGGACAGGGCAACTGGCTACACCTTC; size: NA; V: TRBV18; D: TRBD1; J: TRBJ1-2
CDR3: CASSFPAGGWLFF; DNA: TGTGCCAGCAGCTTCCCCGCGGGGGGTTGGCTGTTTTTT; size: NA; V: TRBV7-9; D: TRBD2; J: TRBJ2-2
CDR3: CASSENPPGNQETQYF; DNA: TGTGCCAGCAGTGAAAACCCCCCGGGGAACCAAGAGACCCAGTACTTC; size: NA; V: TRBV25-1; D: NA; J: TRBJ2-5
CDR3: CASSSFGQGRASLSGNTIYF; DNA: TGTGCCAGCAGTTCCTTTGGACAGGGAAGAGCCTCTCTGAGTGGAAACACCATATATTTT; size: NA; V: TRBV27; D: TRBD1; J: TRBJ1-3
CDR3: CATGGPMNSNQPQHF; DNA: TGTGCCACGGGGGGGCCAATGAATAGCAATCAGCCCCAGCATTTT; size: NA; V: TRBV19; D: NA; J: TRBJ1-5
CDR3: CASSFDEAYEQYF; DNA: TGCGCCAGCAGCTTTGACGAGGCCTACGAGCAGTACTTC; size: NA; V: TRBV5-1; D: NA; J: TRBJ2-7
CDR3: CASSLGANEQFF; DNA: TGTGCCAGCAGTCTTGGGGCCAATGAGCAGTTCTTC; size: NA; V: TRBV7-3; D: NA; J: TRBJ2-1
CDR3: CATSRDRNTEAFF; DNA: TGTGCCACCAGCCGGGACAGAAACACTGAAGCTTTCTTT; size: NA; V: TRBV15; D: TRBD1; J: TRBJ1-1
CDR3: CASSDYRNYGYTF; DNA: TGTGCCAGCAGTGACTACAGAAACTATGGCTACACCTTC; size: NA; V: TRBV6-5; D: NA; J: TRBJ1-2
CDR3: CASSMGGNQPQHF; DNA: TGTGCCAGTAGTATGGGGGGAAATCAGCCCCAGCATTTT; size: NA; V: TRBV19; D: NA; J: TRBJ1-5
CDR3: CASSVGDRPQTEAFF; DNA: TGTGCCAGCAGCGTGGGGGACAGGCCTCAGACTGAAGCTTTCTTT; size: NA; V: TRBV9; D: TRBD1; J: TRBJ1-1
CDR3: CASSQSDRWNYGEQYF; DNA: TGTGCCAGCAGCCAGTCCGACCGGTGGAACTACGGGGAGCAGTACTTC; size: NA; V: TRBV4-2; D: NA; J: TRBJ2-7
CDR3: CVSSPSGSGVSRIYGYTF; DNA: TGTGTCAGCTCACCAAGTGGGTCAGGGGTCTCGCGTATCTATGGCTACACCTTC; size: NA; V: TRBV18; D: NA; J: TRBJ1-2
CDR3: CASSRRGQNGYTF; DNA: TGTGCCAGCAGCCGCAGGGGGCAGAATGGCTACACCTTC; size: NA; V: TRBV14; D: TRBD1; J: TRBJ1-2
CDR3: CASSSSFTGTNYGYTF; DNA: TGTGCCAGCAGTTCATCGTTTACAGGGACTAACTATGGCTACACCTTC; size: NA; V: TRBV27; D: NA; J: TRBJ1-2
CDR3: CASSSPLARLYEQYF; DNA: TGTGCCAGCAGTTCACCCCTAGCGCGGCTCTACGAGCAGTACTTC; size: NA; V: TRBV28; D: NA; J: TRBJ2-7
CDR3: CASSLADREGPGNTIYF; DNA: TGTGCCAGCAGTTTAGCCGACAGGGAAGGCCCTGGAAACACCATATATTTT; size: NA; V: TRBV28; D: TRBD1; J: TRBJ1-3